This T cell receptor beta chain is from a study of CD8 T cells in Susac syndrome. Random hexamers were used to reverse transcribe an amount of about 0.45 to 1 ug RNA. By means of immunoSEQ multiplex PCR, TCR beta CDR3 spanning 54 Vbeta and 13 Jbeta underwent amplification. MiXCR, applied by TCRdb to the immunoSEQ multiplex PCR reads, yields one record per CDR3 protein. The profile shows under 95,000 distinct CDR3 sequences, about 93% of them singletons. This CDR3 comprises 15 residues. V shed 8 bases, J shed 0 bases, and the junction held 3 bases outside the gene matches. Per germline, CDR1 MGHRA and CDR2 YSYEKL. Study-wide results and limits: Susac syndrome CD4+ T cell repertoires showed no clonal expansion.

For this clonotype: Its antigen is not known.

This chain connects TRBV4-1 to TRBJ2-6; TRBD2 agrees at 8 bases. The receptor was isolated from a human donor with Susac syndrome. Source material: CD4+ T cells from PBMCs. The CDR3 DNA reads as TGCGCCAGCGGACTAGCCGGCTCTGGGGCCAACGTCCTGACTTTC. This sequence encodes CASGLAGSGANVLTF.